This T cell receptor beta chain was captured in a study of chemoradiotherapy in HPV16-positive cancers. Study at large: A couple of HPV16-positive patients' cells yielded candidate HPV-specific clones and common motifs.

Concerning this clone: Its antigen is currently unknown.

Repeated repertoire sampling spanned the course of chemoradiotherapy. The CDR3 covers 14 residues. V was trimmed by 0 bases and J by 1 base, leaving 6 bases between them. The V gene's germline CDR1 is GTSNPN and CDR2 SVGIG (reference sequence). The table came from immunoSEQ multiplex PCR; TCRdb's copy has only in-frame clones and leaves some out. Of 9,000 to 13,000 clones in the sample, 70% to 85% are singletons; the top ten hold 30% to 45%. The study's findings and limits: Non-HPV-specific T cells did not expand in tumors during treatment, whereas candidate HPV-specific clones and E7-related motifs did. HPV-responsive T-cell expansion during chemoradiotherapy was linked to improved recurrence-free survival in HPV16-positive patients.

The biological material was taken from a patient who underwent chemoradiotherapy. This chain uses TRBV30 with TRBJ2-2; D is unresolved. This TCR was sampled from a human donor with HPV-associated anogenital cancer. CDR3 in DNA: TGTGCCTGGAGTGTATTGGGGAACACCGGGGAGCTGTTTTTT. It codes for CAWSVLGNTGELFF.